Sequencing of this T cell receptor (beta chain) was carried out in a study of T cells expressing NK-cell markers. Study-level information: Sorted T-cell subsets CD3+CD56+NKG2C+, CD3+CD56+NKG2C- and CD3+CD56-NKG2C+ were TCR beta-sequenced. Of eight sequenced donors, seven were HCMV-seropositive and one HCMV-seronegative.

TCRdb reprocessed the 5' RACE reads and keeps a single row for each CDR3 protein, giving no DNA. The sample data list under 600,000 distinct CDR3 sequences. Sequencing used blood T cells: a sorted CD56 or NKG2C T cell subset, CD4+ or CD8+ T cells, or bulk PBMC T cells (not recorded which). The TCR sequence derives from a woman in her 50s in good health.

This chain's CDR3 is CAWSHRDRGTQYF. The rearrangement joins TRBV30 to TRBJ2-3; checking the TCRdb D call of TRBD1 is not possible without DNA. CDR3 size: 13 residues. The germline V gene has CDR1 GTSNPN and CDR2 SVGIG (reference sequence).